What follows are 30 T cell receptor beta chains derived from one specimen sequenced in a study of blood T cell repertoires in COVID-19. The repertoire was sequenced with immunoSEQ multiplex PCR; TCRdb's copy has only in-frame clones and lacks some. The sample holds 200,000 to 300,000 clones, more than 85% seen once. The sequenced sample consisted of peripheral blood. The source of these receptors is a person under 35 with COVID-19, enrolled during active disease.

The rearrangement joins TRBV18 to TRBJ2-6, with 7 bases lining up with TRBD1. From germline, CDR1 is KGHSH and CDR2 LQKENI. The CDR3 totals 18 residues. Trimming removed 5 bases from V and 0 bases from J; junction bases left unmatched: 10. The CDR3 DNA sequence: TGTGCCAGCTCATATTTCAGGACAGGCTCCTCTGGGGCCAACGTCCTGACTTTC. As protein: CASSYFRTGSSGANVLTF.

J is TRBJ2-1 and V is TRBV29-1; 7 bases match TRBD2. Unmatched junction bases numbered 17, after V lost 8 bases and J lost 7 bases. Germline V gene lookup returns CDR1 SQVTM and CDR2 ANQGSEA. The CDR3 loop spans 15 amino acids. The CDR3 sequence: CSSRGASGNYNEQFF. For the CDR3, the DNA is TGCAGCTCCAGAGGGGCTAGCGGAAACTATAATGAGCAGTTCTTC.

The genes are TRBV29-1 and TRBJ2-3; the match to TRBD2 covers 13 bases. CDR1 is SQVTM, CDR2 ANQGSEA, per germline. The ends lost 6 bases at V and 0 bases at J; junction bases unmatched: 9. The CDR3 loop spans 17 amino acids. The CDR3 bases are TGCAGCGTAGCTCCCGGGACTAGCGGGATGAGCACAGATACGCAGTATTTT. It encodes CSVAPGTSGMSTDTQYF.

J is TRBJ2-1 and V is TRBV27; 10 bases are a match to TRBD1. The CDR3 loop spans 14 amino acids. V trimming: 5 bases; J trimming: 8 bases; junction bases outside the gene matches: 6. Germline V gene data show CDR1 as MNHEY and CDR2 as SMNVEV (reference sequence). CDR3 coding DNA: TGTGCCAGCAGTCCGGGACAGGGGATCGATGAGCAGTTCTTC. Its translation: CASSPGQGIDEQFF.

The J gene is TRBJ2-7, the V gene TRBV7-9; D possibly corresponds to TRBD2 (5 bases). Germline V gene data show CDR1 as SEHNR and CDR2 as FQNEAQ (reference sequence). Trimming left V 5 bases short and J 2 bases short, with 19 bases between. The CDR3 runs 16 residues. DNA of the CDR3: TGTGCCAGCAGCCCGAAGTCGGGTGCCGGGACCTACGAGCAGTACTTC. Translating gives CASSPKSGAGTYEQYF. Full variable domain (remainder filled in from reference TRBV7-9 and TRBJ2-7): DTGVSQNPRHKITKRGQNVTFRCDPISEHNRLYWYRQTLGQGPEFLTYFQNEAQLEKSRLLSDRFSAERPKGSFSTLEIQRTEQGDSAMYLCASSPKSGAGTYEQYFGPGTRLTVT.

The V and J genes are TRBV6-5 and TRBJ2-1; 9 bases align to TRBD2. Per germline, CDR1 MNHEY and CDR2 SVGAGI. This CDR3 has 16 amino acids. Trimming took 4 bases from V and 4 from J; bases not matched to a gene: 8. The CDR3 region is CASSSLQGLAYNEQFF. The CDR3 region has the DNA TGTGCCAGCAGTTCACTACAAGGACTAGCGTACAATGAGCAGTTCTTC.

In this sample, this clone turned up a few times. In DNA, the CDR3 is TGTGCCAGCAGCTTATCTAGCGGACGAATAAACAATGAGCAGTTCTTC. Its translation: CASSLSSGRINNEQFF. The chain carries TRBV7-9 and TRBJ2-1; 7 bases agree with TRBD2. With V trimmed by 2 bases and J by 5 bases, 9 bases remained unmatched. Germline CDR1 reads SEHNR; CDR2 reads FQNEAQ (reference sequence). This CDR3 is built from 16 residues.

The chain links TRBV9 to TRBJ2-2; unclear D gene. The CDR3 is made up of 16 amino acids. CDR1 is SGDLS and CDR2 is YYNGEE in the germline V gene. Trimming took 3 bases from V and 5 from J, leaving 17 bases between them. CDR3 DNA sequence: TGTGCCAGCAGCGGCCTCGCATCACCGGAGACCGGGGAGCTGTTTTTT. Residues: CASSGLASPETGELFF.

The CDR3 DNA reads as TGTGCCAGCGGCCGGACGCGGGGCGGCTCTGGAAACACCATATATTTT. Its translation: CASGRTRGGSGNTIYF. This chain uses TRBV5-6 with TRBJ1-3; D might be TRBD1 (5 bases). The V and J ends lost 7 bases and 0 bases respectively, with 17 bases between them. Germline V gene data show CDR1 as SGHDT and CDR2 as YYEEEE. The CDR3 has 16 residues. Based on the CDR3 plus reference TRBV5-6 and TRBJ1-3, the full variable domain is DAGVTQSPTHLIKTRGQQVTLRCSPKSGHDTVSWYQQALGQGPQFIFQYYEEEERQRGNFPDRFSGHQFPNYSSELNVNALLLGDSALYLCASGRTRGGSGNTIYFGEGSWLTVV.

The chain joins TRBV19 to TRBJ1-3, with 7 bases that match TRBD1. The CDR3 sequence is 13 residues long. Germline assignment: CDR1 LNHDA and CDR2 SQIVND (reference sequence). Trimming at V came to 5 bases and at J to 14 bases, leaving 12 bases not matched to a gene. The CDR3 DNA sequence: TGTGCCAGTAGTCCGGACAGGCGGGCCAAGGTATATTTT. This sequence encodes CASSPDRRAKVYF.

The J gene is TRBJ1-2, the V gene TRBV5-4, with 9 nucleotides matching TRBD1. Unmatched junction bases numbered 14, after V lost 3 bases and J lost 5 bases. This CDR3 spans 17 amino acids. From germline, CDR1 is SGHNT and CDR2 YYREEE (reference sequence). The CDR3, as DNA: TGTGCCAGCAGCTCCGCGCCGGGACAGGGTGTAGGGTATGGCTACACCTTC. This gives the protein CASSSAPGQGVGYGYTF.

This chain joins TRBV4-1 and TRBJ2-1; D perhaps matches TRBD2 (5 bases). The CDR3 runs 15 residues. V was cut by 6 bases and J by 6 bases, with 18 bases left in between. Germline CDR1 reads MGHRA; CDR2 reads YSYEKL. This chain's CDR3 is CASSFALALSNEQFF. The CDR3 region has the DNA TGCGCCAGCAGTTTCGCGCTAGCCCTATCCAATGAGCAGTTCTTC.

This clone was observed a single time. This rearrangement joins TRBV15 to TRBJ1-5, with 8 bases fitting TRBD1. Looked up from germline, CDR1 is LNHNV and CDR2 is YYDKDF (reference sequence). After removal of 1 base from V and 3 bases from J, the junction contained 8 bases not matched to a gene. This CDR3 is built from 17 residues. CDR3 protein: CATSRVAPGQDNQPQHF. CDR3 nucleotide sequence: TGTGCCACCAGCAGAGTAGCGCCGGGACAGGACAATCAGCCCCAGCATTTT. The full variable domain, its missing parts supplied by reference TRBV15 and TRBJ1-5, is DAMVIQNPRYQVTQFGKPVTLSCSQTLNHNVMYWYQQKSSQAPKLLFHYYDKDFNNEADTPDNFQSRRPNTSFCFLDIRSPGLGDTAMYLCATSRVAPGQDNQPQHFGDGTRLSIL.

J is TRBJ2-7 and V is TRBV4-2; D might be TRBD2 (7 bases). This CDR3 spans 17 amino acids. V gave up 4 bases and J gave up 0 bases, with 19 bases separating them. Germline values: CDR1 LGHNA, CDR2 YNFKEQ. This CDR3 reads CASSPKGGGLVSYEQYF. In nucleotides, the CDR3 is TGTGCCAGCAGCCCCAAAGGGGGGGGCCTAGTCTCCTACGAGCAGTACTTC.

Worth noting for this clone: At one end, the junction sequence differs from germline, possibly due to a read error. The gene calls are TRBV27 and TRBJ1-5, with D possibly matching TRBD1 (5 bases). Per the germline V gene, CDR1 is MNHEY and CDR2 is SMNVEV (reference sequence). The length of the CDR3 is 16 residues. The CDR3 region is CATSLRGTNSNQPQHF. The CDR3 nucleotides are TGTGCCACCAGTTTAAGGGGAACAAATAGCAATCAGCCCCAGCATTTT.

The chain has TRBV12-3 or TRBV12-4 and TRBJ1-4; 7 bases agree with TRBD1. This CDR3 spans 13 amino acids. J lost 7 bases, V lost 5 bases, and 4 bases had no gene match. The CDR3 DNA reads TGTGCCAGCAGTCCCGGGACAGTTGAAAAACTGTTTTTT. It encodes CASSPGTVEKLFF.

The rearrangement joins TRBV5-1 to TRBJ1-4, with D possibly being TRBD1 (5 bases). Trimming left V 2 bases short and J 0 bases short, with 14 bases between. The CDR3 is 17 amino acids. Germline-derived CDR1 and CDR2 are SGHRS and YFSETQ. In DNA, the CDR3 is TGCGCCAGCAGCTTACAGGCGGTGACTGCAACTAATGAAAAACTGTTTTTT. Translation gives CASSLQAVTATNEKLFF.

This chain joins TRBV24-1 and TRBJ2-1; TRBD2 might be the D (6 bases). Germline CDR1 and CDR2: KGHDR and SFDVKD. The CDR3 length is 23 residues. Trimming shortened V by 10 bases and J by 9 bases, and 48 bases separated the two germline ends. The CDR3: CATNPYRGIRLAYLPPPTSEQFF. CDR3 bases: TGTGCCACGAATCCCTATCGGGGGATTAGGCTAGCGTATCTTCCCCCCCCCACAAGTGAGCAGTTCTTC.

This sequence joins TRBV7-8 and TRBJ1-4; 7 nucleotides line up with TRBD1. The germline V gene has CDR1 SGHVS and CDR2 FQNEAQ. The CDR3 consists of 15 residues. V gave up 5 bases and J gave up 4 bases; unmatched junction bases: 7. The CDR3 protein is CASSTRDRDNEKLFF. The CDR3 coding sequence is TGTGCCAGCAGCACACGGGACAGAGATAATGAAAAACTGTTTTTT.

The gene calls are TRBV6-5 and TRBJ2-5; D might be TRBD1 (5 bases). The germline V gene encodes CDR1 MNHEY and CDR2 SVGAGI. CDR3 length equals 13 residues. V was cut by 6 bases and J by 1 base, with 9 bases left in between. Here the CDR3 reads CASRWGSQETQYF. DNA of the CDR3: TGTGCCAGCAGATGGGGCTCCCAAGAGACCCAGTACTTC.

The chain recombines TRBV3-1 (or the pseudogene TRBV3-2) with TRBJ2-2, with TRBD2 identical over 12 bases. Germline V gene lookup returns CDR1 LGHDT and CDR2 YNNKEL (reference sequence). Unmatched junction bases numbered 6, after V lost 5 bases and J lost 5 bases. The CDR3 loop spans 16 amino acids. CDR3 coding DNA: TGTGCCAGCAGCACCAGACTAGCGGGAGCTACCGGGGAGCTGTTTTTT. Protein: CASSTRLAGATGELFF.

This clone was detected a few times. The chain recombines TRBV19 with TRBJ1-1; 8 bases agree with TRBD1. The germline V gene encodes CDR1 LNHDA and CDR2 SQIVND (reference sequence). This CDR3 is built from 13 residues. J gave up 5 bases and V 6 bases, and 5 bases lay outside the gene matches. The CDR3 DNA reads TGTGCCAGTAGCACAGGGGGGAGAACTGAAGCTTTCTTT. It encodes CASSTGGRTEAFF.

J is TRBJ2-5 and V is TRBV10-3; 11 nucleotides align to TRBD2. With V trimmed by 4 bases and J by 5 bases, 6 bases remained unmatched. Germline values: CDR1 ENHRY, CDR2 SYGVKD. The CDR3 length is 15 residues. The CDR3 protein is CAISALAGASETQYF. DNA for the CDR3: TGTGCCATCAGTGCACTAGCGGGAGCCAGTGAGACCCAGTACTTC.

The table lists this clone with a few counts. For the CDR3, the DNA is TGTGCCAGCAGTCGGGATGTTACCTACGAGCAGTACTTC. This translates into CASSRDVTYEQYF. V and J are TRBV12-3 or TRBV12-4 and TRBJ2-7, with D tentatively TRBD2 (5 bases). V was shortened by 5 bases and J by 2 bases, with 10 bases between the two germline ends. The CDR3 has 13 amino acids.

The chain uses TRBV10-3 and TRBJ1-1; no firm D call. CDR3 length: 14 amino acids. V lost 10 bases to trimming and J lost 1 base, with 16 bases between them. CDR1 and CDR2 from the germline V gene are ENHRY and SYGVKD. The CDR3 DNA follows: TGTGCCACCCAGCGGGAGGTGGGGAACACTGAAGCTTTCTTT. As protein: CATQREVGNTEAFF.

The V gene is TRBV5-1, the J gene TRBJ2-2, with TRBD1 matching over 8 bases. Losses at the gene ends were 4 bases for V and 5 bases for J; bases not matched to a gene: 7. The CDR3 has 15 amino acids. Germline values: CDR1 SGHRS, CDR2 YFSETQ. CDR3 residues: CASSQDRVVTGELFF. The CDR3 region has the DNA TGCGCCAGCAGCCAGGACAGGGTTGTTACCGGGGAGCTGTTTTTT.

This clone was seen a single time. The chain carries TRBV6-5 and TRBJ1-1; TRBD1 aligns across 7 bases. Germline CDR1 and CDR2: MNHEY and SVGAGI. The CDR3 runs 13 residues. V dropped 9 bases and J dropped 2; count of bases not matched to a gene: 6. The CDR3 bases are TGTGCCAGTTTCGACAGGGCCAACACTGAAGCTTTCTTT. Translation: CASFDRANTEAFF.

CDR3 nucleotide sequence: TGTGCCAGCAGTGAATCTCACAGGGGGCTATTGGAGACCCAGTACTTC. It is translated as CASSESHRGLLETQYF. The chain is built from TRBV25-1 and TRBJ2-5, with 9 bases aligning to TRBD1. The CDR3 consists of 16 residues. With 1 base clipped from V and 5 bases from J, the junction kept 8 bases outside the gene matches. CDR1 and CDR2 (germline): MGHDK, SYGVNS.

This clone is a singleton in its sample. The gene calls are TRBV9 and TRBJ1-6; 8 nucleotides agree with TRBD1. V shed 0 bases and J 14 bases; nucleotides not matched to a gene: 7. Germline V gene sequence: CDR1 SGDLS, CDR2 YYNGEE. The CDR3 totals 14 residues. CDR3 nucleotides: TGTGCCAGCAGCGTAGAGGACAGGGATCGGGCCCTCCACTTT. Its translation: CASSVEDRDRALHF.

This chain links TRBV4-3 with TRBJ2-4, with 8 bases identical to TRBD1. The CDR3 covers 17 residues. CDR1 LGHNA and CDR2 YSLEER come from the germline V gene. V lost 2 bases, J lost 2 bases, and 8 bases stayed unmatched. The CDR3 region is CASSQQGAGGTKNIQYF. The CDR3, as DNA: TGCGCCAGCAGCCAACAGGGGGCAGGGGGAACCAAAAACATTCAGTACTTC.